The 23 T cell receptor beta chains in this list originate from one sample, sequenced in a study of blood T cell repertoires in COVID-19. Assay used: immunoSEQ multiplex PCR; TCRdb lists only in-frame clones, some missing. The sample holds a few hundred thousand clones, approximately 88% seen once. What was sequenced was PBMCs or T cells enriched from blood (not recorded which). The receptor source for this set is a middle-aged woman with acute COVID-19.

The rearrangement links TRBV3-1 (or the pseudogene TRBV3-2) to TRBJ1-3; the match to TRBD1 covers 7 bases. The germline gives CDR1 LGHDT, CDR2 YNNKEL (reference sequence). V dropped 4 bases and J dropped 0; count of bases not matched to a gene: 6. There are 16 residues in the CDR3. CDR3 nucleotide sequence: TGTGCCAGCAGCCGGGGGACAGCCAACTCTGGAAACACCATATATTTT. Residues: CASSRGTANSGNTIYF.

The V and J genes are TRBV6-2 or TRBV6-3 and TRBJ2-7; possibly TRBD1 for D (6 bases). CDR1 MNHEY and CDR2 SVGEGT come from the germline V gene. The CDR3 extends over 15 amino acids. Trimming pared 5 bases from V and 5 bases from J, leaving 19 bases between. Written as DNA, the CDR3 is TGTGCCAGCAGTAATCCCCTACAGGGCCGGGACGAGCAGTACGTC. It codes for CASSNPLQGRDEQYV.

The gene calls are TRBV6-1 and TRBJ1-1, with a possible D match to TRBD1 (6 bases). The CDR3 sequence is 14 residues long. V was pared by 6 bases and J by 2 bases, with 13 bases between. Per the germline V gene, CDR1 is MNHNS and CDR2 is SASEGT. In DNA form, the CDR3 reads TGTGCCAGCAGCTACAGGGTGGCTAACACTGAAGCTTTCTTT. This translates into CASSYRVANTEAFF.

V gene TRBV5-5 combines with J gene TRBJ1-2; D perhaps matches TRBD1 (6 bases). Germline V gives CDR1 SGHKS, CDR2 YYEKEE (reference sequence). This CDR3 has 13 residues. V lost 3 bases, J lost 3 bases, and 9 bases lay in between. In DNA, the CDR3 is TGTGCCAGCAGCTCCCAGGGGTACTATGGCTACACCTTC. Amino acid sequence: CASSSQGYYGYTF.

The chain joins TRBV19 to TRBJ2-7; 8 bases align to TRBD1. With V trimmed by 5 bases and J by 0 bases, 12 bases remained unmatched. From germline, CDR1 is LNHDA and CDR2 SQIVND (reference sequence). There are 17 residues in the CDR3. DNA for the CDR3: TGTGCCAGTAGTGGGTGGGCCCGGACAGGGAGCTCCTACGAGCAGTACTTC. This gives the protein CASSGWARTGSSYEQYF.

J is TRBJ2-1 and V is TRBV3-1 (or the pseudogene TRBV3-2); 12 bases are shared with TRBD2. The CDR3 loop spans 14 amino acids. Germline CDR1 and CDR2: LGHDT and YNNKEL (reference sequence). V lost 2 bases, J lost 15 bases, and 8 bases stayed unmatched. CDR3 nucleotide sequence: TGTGCCAGCAGCCAAAGGACTAGCGGGACGAGCTGGTTCTTC. Translation: CASSQRTSGTSWFF.

This rearrangement joins TRBV2 to TRBJ2-7; 9 bases are shared with TRBD1. J lost 2 bases, V lost 6 bases, and 5 bases had no gene match. This CDR3 comprises 14 residues. The germline CDR1 and CDR2 sequences are SNHLY and FYNNEI. The CDR3 reads CASSRQGGTYEQYV. Here the CDR3 DNA reads TGTGCCAGCAGCCGACAGGGGGGGACCTACGAGCAGTACGTC.

The J gene is TRBJ2-7, the V gene TRBV6-5; a weak D match, TRBD2 (5 bases). The CDR3 is 13 amino acids. Germline V gene data show CDR1 as MNHEY and CDR2 as SVGAGI. Trimming pared 2 bases from V and 2 bases from J, leaving 7 bases between. In nucleotides, the CDR3 is TGTGCCAGCAGTTACGAGGGAACCTACGAGCAGTACTTC. It yields the protein CASSYEGTYEQYF.

This chain connects TRBV7-6 to TRBJ1-1; 7 bases fit TRBD1. The trim removed 0 bases at V and 4 bases at J, leaving 5 bases unmatched. CDR3 size: 15 residues. CDR1 SGHVS and CDR2 FNYEAQ come from the germline V gene. The CDR3 here is CASSLAKGAGTEAFF. The CDR3 DNA is TGTGCCAGCAGCTTAGCGAAGGGGGCCGGCACTGAAGCTTTCTTT.

Here the CDR3 reads CASSLDQVVETQYF. DNA for the CDR3: TGTGCCAGCAGCTTAGACCAGGTGGTAGAGACCCAGTACTTC. This chain links TRBV11-2 with TRBJ2-5; D remains unclear. The germline V gene has CDR1 SGHAT and CDR2 FQNNGV. V was trimmed by 0 bases and J by 4 bases, leaving 9 bases between them. This CDR3 comprises 14 residues.

V is TRBV10-3 and J is TRBJ1-5, with 7 bases aligning to TRBD1. The length of the CDR3 is 15 residues. The V segment lost 2 bases and the J segment 4 bases; nucleotides outside the gene matches: 5. Germline values: CDR1 ENHRY, CDR2 SYGVKD. CDR3 loop: CAISENTQGNQPQHF. Here the CDR3 DNA reads TGTGCCATCAGTGAGAATACACAGGGGAATCAGCCCCAGCATTTT.

This clone was seen a single time. The rearrangement joins TRBV19 to TRBJ1-5; 9 positions match TRBD1. V trimming: 3 bases; J trimming: 7 bases; junction bases outside the gene matches: 4. Germline V gene sequence: CDR1 LNHDA, CDR2 SQIVND (reference sequence). This CDR3 spans 14 amino acids. The CDR3 loop reads CASSMGQGNQPQHF. The CDR3 DNA reads as TGTGCCAGTAGTATGGGACAGGGTAACCAGCCCCAGCATTTT.

V and J are TRBV11-2 and TRBJ2-4, with D tentatively TRBD1 (6 bases). CDR1 is SGHAT and CDR2 is FQNNGV in the germline V gene. This CDR3 comprises 16 residues. V lost 4 bases and J lost 1, with 14 bases in between. The CDR3 bases are TGTGCCAGCAGCTCCCGGGACACAGGGGCCAAAAACATTCAGTACTTC. Amino acids: CASSSRDTGAKNIQYF.

This clone was observed a handful of times. This chain connects TRBV24-1 to TRBJ1-1; 9 bases fit TRBD1. The CDR3 has 15 residues. Germline lookup yields CDR1 KGHDR and CDR2 SFDVKD. The trim removed 4 bases at V and 5 bases at J, leaving 7 bases unmatched. CDR3 sequence reads: CATSDPRTGETEAFF. The DNA of the CDR3 is TGTGCCACCAGTGACCCCCGGACAGGGGAGACTGAAGCTTTCTTT.

The V and J genes are TRBV11-3 and TRBJ1-1; 8 nucleotides align to TRBD1. Germline assignment: CDR1 SGHNT and CDR2 YENEEA. This CDR3 contains 14 residues. V dropped 3 bases and J dropped 1; count of bases not matched to a gene: 1. Here the CDR3 DNA reads TGTGCCAGCAGCTTCAGGGGGCAGAACACTGAAGCTTTCTTT. It specifies CASSFRGQNTEAFF.

This clone was picked up a small number of times. This chain joins TRBV9 and TRBJ1-6; 9 nucleotides align to TRBD1. V shed 0 bases and J 4 bases; nucleotides not matched to a gene: 11. Germline V gene lookup returns CDR1 SGDLS and CDR2 YYNGEE. The CDR3 extends over 19 amino acids. The CDR3 protein is CASSVATWDRATYNSPLHF. CDR3 DNA: TGTGCCAGCAGCGTAGCTACGTGGGACAGGGCCACATATAATTCACCCCTCCACTTT.

The V gene is TRBV10-2, the J gene TRBJ2-7, with 13 nucleotides matching TRBD2. The CDR3 spans 18 residues. After removal of 2 bases from V and 1 base from J, the junction contained 8 bases not matched to a gene. Germline CDR1 is WSHSY and CDR2 is SAAADI. CDR3 nucleotide sequence: TGCGCCAGCAGTGAGGCTTGGACTAGCGGGAGAGGGTCCTACGAGCAGTACGTC. Its protein is CASSEAWTSGRGSYEQYV.

The V and J genes are TRBV6-5 and TRBJ1-2; TRBD1 matches 9 bases. The germline V gene has CDR1 MNHEY and CDR2 SVGAGI. J lost 8 bases, V lost 6 bases, and 10 bases had no gene match. The CDR3 extends over 14 amino acids. CDR3 nucleotides: TGTGCCAGCAGGAAACAGGGGGCCGGCTACGGCTACACCTTC. Its protein is CASRKQGAGYGYTF.

The CDR3 nucleotides read TGTGCTAGTGGTTTGGTACTCGGGGGGCGAACTGAAGCTTTCTTT. Amino acids: CASGLVLGGRTEAFF. The J gene is TRBJ1-1, the V gene TRBV12-5, with D perhaps matching TRBD1 (6 bases). This CDR3 has 15 residues. The germline V gene encodes CDR1 LGHNT and CDR2 FRNRAP. V lost 0 bases to trimming and J lost 5 bases, with 13 bases between them.

This chain links TRBV5-1 with TRBJ2-2, with TRBD1 as a possible D gene (5 bases). Germline-derived CDR1 and CDR2 are SGHRS and YFSETQ. V was shortened by 4 bases and J by 2 bases, with 18 bases between the two germline ends. The CDR3 covers 17 residues. Here the CDR3 DNA reads TGCGCCAGCAGCACCAGGGTTTTGTTTCTTAACACCGGGGAGCTGTTTTTT. Its protein product is CASSTRVLFLNTGELFF.

The chain combines TRBV11-3 with TRBJ2-7; TRBD1 might be the D (6 bases). Germline loops: CDR1 SGHNT, CDR2 YENEEA. The CDR3 has 13 residues. V lost 4 bases to trimming and J lost 10 bases, with 17 bases between them. DNA for the CDR3: TGTGCCAGCAGCTCAGCCTCCCGGGACAAACAGTACGTC. This sequence encodes CASSSASRDKQYV.

The chain couples TRBV13 to TRBJ1-2; 10 nucleotides agree with TRBD1. The trim removed 5 bases at V and 4 bases at J, leaving 4 bases unmatched. This CDR3 region has 14 residues. CDR1 and CDR2 (germline): PRHDT, FYEKMQ (reference sequence). The CDR3 region is CASSRDRGLYGYTF. DNA of the CDR3: TGTGCCAGCAGCCGGGACAGGGGACTCTATGGCTACACCTTC.

This rearrangement joins TRBV28 to TRBJ1-1, with 8 bases matching TRBD1. The junction had 6 bases not matched to a gene; V was cut back by 6 bases and J by 3 bases. Germline CDR1 MDHEN, CDR2 SYDVKM. The CDR3 is 14 amino acids. The CDR3 DNA reads as TGTGCCAGCAGGGTCCAGGGGGCGCACACTGAAGCTTTCTTT. It is translated as CASRVQGAHTEAFF.